The 7 T cell receptor beta chains in this list originate from one sample, sequenced in a study of blood T cell repertoires in COVID-19. Sequencing was performed with immunoSEQ multiplex PCR; in TCRdb, only in-frame clones are kept and a portion is missing. The sample records almost 250,000 clones, roughly 91% being singletons. Sequenced material: PBMCs or T cells enriched from blood (not recorded which). Receptors originate from a woman in her 30s who had recovered from COVID-19.

V usage is TRBV9 and J usage is TRBJ2-3; D might be TRBD1 (5 bases). Deletions cut 0 bases from V and 5 bases from J, with 13 bases between. This CDR3 is built from 15 residues. Germline values: CDR1 SGDLS, CDR2 YYNGEE. The chain's CDR3 is CASSVEGQMKDTQYF. The CDR3 DNA reads as TGTGCCAGCAGCGTAGAGGGGCAGATGAAAGATACGCAGTATTTT. Drawing the rest from reference TRBV9 and TRBJ2-3, the complete variable domain is DSGVTQTPKHLITATGQRVTLRCSPRSGDLSVYWYQQSLDQGLQFLIQYYNGEERAKGNILERFSAQQFPDLHSELNLSSLELGDSALYFCASSVEGQMKDTQYFGPGTRLTVL.

This chain uses TRBV4-3 with TRBJ1-1, with 8 bases identical to TRBD1. Trimming at V came to 2 bases and at J to 8 bases, leaving 10 bases not matched to a gene. This CDR3 spans 15 amino acids. Germline CDR1 is LGHNA and CDR2 is YSLEER. DNA for the CDR3: TGCGCCAGCAGCCAATACCAGGGGGCTTGGGACGAAGCTTTCTTT. Translated, it gives CASSQYQGAWDEAFF.

This clone has a single count. The V call is TRBV2, the J call TRBJ2-7; D remains ambiguous. Per germline, CDR1 SNHLY and CDR2 FYNNEI. V gave up 6 bases and J gave up 2 bases, with 5 bases separating them. The CDR3 sequence is 11 residues long. The CDR3 DNA reads TGTGCCAGCAGCGCAGCCTACGAGCAGTACTTC. Translation: CASSAAYEQYF.

V gene TRBV30 combines with J gene TRBJ1-1; D not resolved. Germline CDR1 GTSNPN, CDR2 SVGIG (reference sequence). Trimming took 5 bases from V and 6 from J, leaving 13 bases between them. The CDR3 runs 12 residues. This CDR3 reads CAWATEGSEAFF. In DNA, the CDR3 is TGTGCCTGGGCCACTGAGGGTTCTGAAGCTTTCTTT. Drawing the rest from reference TRBV30 and TRBJ1-1, the complete variable domain is SQTIHQWPATLVQPVGSPLSLECTVEGTSNPNLYWYRQAAGRGLQLLFYSVGIGQISSEVPQNLSASRPQDRQFILSSKKLLLSDSGFYLCAWATEGSEAFFGQGTRLTVV.

CDR3 DNA: TGTGCCAGCAGCTTAGACAGCCAGGGGGTCAATGGCTACACCTTC. Its translation is CASSLDSQGVNGYTF. The chain is built from TRBV7-8 and TRBJ1-2, with 7 bases identical to TRBD1. Germline assignment: CDR1 SGHVS and CDR2 FQNEAQ. This CDR3 has 15 amino acids. V gave up 1 base and J gave up 6 bases; unmatched junction bases: 8.

In this sample, this clone turned up a few times. This chain connects TRBV3-1 (or the pseudogene TRBV3-2) to TRBJ2-1; D remains ambiguous. The CDR3 extends over 15 amino acids. Per germline, CDR1 LGHDT and CDR2 YNNKEL (reference sequence). Deletions cut 4 bases from V and 9 bases from J, with 19 bases between. CDR3 in amino acids: CASSPTPGPTCEQFF. In nucleotides, the CDR3 is TGTGCCAGCAGCCCTACCCCGGGTCCAACGTGTGAGCAGTTCTTC.

CDR3 in amino acids: CASSLEGGVGNEKLFF. The CDR3 bases are TGCGCCAGCAGCTTGGAAGGGGGAGTAGGTAATGAAAAACTGTTTTTT. The chain is built from TRBV5-1 and TRBJ1-4; tentatively, D is TRBD1 (6 bases). Germline V CDR1 and CDR2: SGHRS, YFSETQ. This CDR3 region has 16 residues. Trimming pared 0 bases from V and 4 bases from J, leaving 13 bases between.